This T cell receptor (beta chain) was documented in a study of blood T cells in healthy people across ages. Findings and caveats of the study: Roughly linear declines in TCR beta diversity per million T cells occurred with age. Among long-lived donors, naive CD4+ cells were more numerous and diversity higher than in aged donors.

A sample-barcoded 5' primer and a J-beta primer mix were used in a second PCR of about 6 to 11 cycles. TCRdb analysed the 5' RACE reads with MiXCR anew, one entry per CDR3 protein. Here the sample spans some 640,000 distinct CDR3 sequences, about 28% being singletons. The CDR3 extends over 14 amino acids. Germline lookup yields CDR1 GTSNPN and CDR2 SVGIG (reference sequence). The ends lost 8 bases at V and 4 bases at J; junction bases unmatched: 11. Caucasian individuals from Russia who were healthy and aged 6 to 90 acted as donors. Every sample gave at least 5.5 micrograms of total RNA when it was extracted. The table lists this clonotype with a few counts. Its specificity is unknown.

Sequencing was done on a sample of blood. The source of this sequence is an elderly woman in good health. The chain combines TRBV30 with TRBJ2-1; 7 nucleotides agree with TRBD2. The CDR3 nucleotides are TGTGCCCGGGCTAAGCGGGGTTGGTACAATGAGCAGTTCTTC. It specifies CARAKRGWYNEQFF.